This entry lists 16 T cell receptor beta chains sequenced from one sample in a study of cytomegalovirus exposure and HLA in healthy donors. A multiplex PCR was run with 60 Vbeta primers and 13 Jbeta primers. Some clones are missing from TCRdb's copy, which holds only in-frame ones; the method was immunoSEQ multiplex PCR. Of roughly 200,000 clones listed, 70% to 75% are singletons. The sample consisted of PBMCs. All receptors derive from a male donor in good health and CMV-seronegative.

The genes are TRBV7-9 and TRBJ2-7, with TRBD1 as a possible D gene (6 bases). Trimming pared 5 bases from V and 0 bases from J, leaving 14 bases between. CDR3 size: 15 residues. Germline-derived CDR1 and CDR2 are SEHNR and FQNEAQ (reference sequence). CDR3: CASSHVKDSSYEQYF. The CDR3 DNA follows: TGTGCCAGCAGCCACGTAAAGGACAGCTCCTACGAGCAGTACTTC.

This clone was seen more than once but under ten times. V is TRBV28 and J is TRBJ2-1; 10 nucleotides align to TRBD2. With V trimmed by 3 bases and J by 0 bases, 5 bases remained unmatched. Looked up from germline, CDR1 is MDHEN and CDR2 is SYDVKM. The CDR3 is made up of 17 amino acids. CDR3 sequence (DNA): TGTGCCAGCAGTTTGTTTAGCGGGAGGCCCTCCTACAATGAGCAGTTCTTC. It specifies CASSLFSGRPSYNEQFF. Combining the CDR3 with reference TRBV28 and TRBJ2-1 gives the whole variable domain DVKVTQSSRYLVKRTGEKVFLECVQDMDHENMFWYRQDPGLGLRLIYFSYDVKMKEKGDIPEGYSVSREKKERFSLILESASTNQTSMYLCASSLFSGRPSYNEQFFGPGTRLTVL.

CDR3 coding DNA: TGTGCCAGCAGCCACCCACAGGGGGCGAATGAAGCTTTCTTT. The encoded protein is CASSHPQGANEAFF. This chain connects TRBV27 to TRBJ1-1, with 9 bases that match TRBD1. Per the germline V gene, CDR1 is MNHEY and CDR2 is SMNVEV (reference sequence). The CDR3 is 14 amino acids. J lost 7 bases, V lost 6 bases, and 9 bases had no gene match.

The chain combines TRBV11-3 with TRBJ1-3; D is unresolved. Per the germline V gene, CDR1 is SGHNT and CDR2 is YENEEA. This CDR3 has 14 residues. The ends were cut back, 5 bases at V and 1 base at J, with 9 bases in the middle. The chain's CDR3 is CASSPGRSGNTIYF. The CDR3 DNA is TGTGCCAGCAGCCCCGGTAGATCTGGAAACACCATATATTTT.

This sequence joins TRBV10-3 and TRBJ2-5; possibly TRBD1 for D (7 bases). Germline-derived CDR1 and CDR2 are ENHRY and SYGVKD. There are 12 residues in the CDR3. The V and J ends lost 6 bases and 5 bases respectively, with 10 bases between them. This CDR3 is CAIRAGGETQYF. In nucleotides, the CDR3 is TGTGCCATCAGGGCAGGGGGGGAGACCCAGTACTTC.

V and J are TRBV30 and TRBJ2-3; 7 bases align to TRBD1. Germline CDR1 GTSNPN, CDR2 SVGIG (reference sequence). The CDR3 loop spans 16 amino acids. V lost 1 base, J lost 5 bases, and 12 bases stayed unmatched. CDR3 sequence: CAWSDGLGGAKDTQYF. The DNA for the CDR3 is TGTGCCTGGAGTGACGGCTTAGGGGGCGCAAAAGATACGCAGTATTTT.

The chain combines TRBV4-2 with TRBJ1-1; 10 nucleotides match TRBD1. Germline V gene sequence: CDR1 LGHNA, CDR2 YNFKEQ. V trimming: 1 base; J trimming: 0 bases; junction bases outside the gene matches: 5. This CDR3 has 17 amino acids. The CDR3 reads CASSQAGQGILNTEAFF. CDR3 DNA: TGTGCCAGCAGCCAAGCGGGACAGGGGATATTGAACACTGAAGCTTTCTTT.

The chain employs TRBV6-6 and TRBJ1-1; D is ambiguous. Trimming removed 6 bases from V and 1 base from J, with 9 bases in between. The V gene's germline CDR1 is MNHNY and CDR2 SVGAGI (reference sequence). This CDR3 comprises 13 residues. The CDR3 DNA sequence: TGTGCCAGCAGCTTGACGGGGAACACTGAAGCTTTCTTT. Its protein product is CASSLTGNTEAFF.

This chain connects TRBV29-1 to TRBJ1-5, with TRBD1 as a possible D gene (5 bases). This CDR3 comprises 14 residues. Germline lookup yields CDR1 SQVTM and CDR2 ANQGSEA. Trimming took 4 bases from V and 1 from J, leaving 11 bases between them. CDR3 DNA: TGCAGCGTTGGGGACGGGGGAAGCAATCAGCCCCAGCATTTT. Residues: CSVGDGGSNQPQHF. Filled out from reference TRBV29-1 and TRBJ1-5, the complete variable domain reads SAVISQKPSRDICQRGTSLTIQCQVDSQVTMMFWYRQQPGQSLTLIATANQGSEATYESGFVIDKFPISRPNLTFSTLTVSNMSPEDSSIYLCSVGDGGSNQPQHFGDGTRLSIL.

This chain connects TRBV19 to TRBJ2-3; TRBD1 matches 8 bases. Germline V gene lookup returns CDR1 LNHDA and CDR2 SQIVND (reference sequence). V lost 6 bases to trimming and J lost 3 bases; unmatched junction nucleotides: 8. The CDR3 is 15 amino acids. The CDR3 DNA sequence: TGTGCCAGTAGCGGACAGGGAATTTTGACAGATACGCAGTATTTT. This encodes CASSGQGILTDTQYF.

The V call is TRBV19, the J call TRBJ2-1; 13 bases agree with TRBD2. Germline V gene lookup returns CDR1 LNHDA and CDR2 SQIVND (reference sequence). CDR3 length: 19 residues. The V gene end was trimmed by 0 bases and the J gene end by 0 bases; junction bases not matched to a gene: 5. Here the CDR3 reads CASSIDVTSGGASYNEQFF. The CDR3 DNA reads TGTGCCAGTAGTATAGATGTTACTAGCGGGGGGGCCTCCTACAATGAGCAGTTCTTC.

The chain combines TRBV19 with TRBJ1-1; 8 nucleotides align to TRBD1. The length of the CDR3 is 14 residues. Trimming at V came to 4 bases and at J to 5 bases, leaving 6 bases not matched to a gene. The germline V gene has CDR1 LNHDA and CDR2 SQIVND (reference sequence). This CDR3 is CASSNQGARTEAFF. DNA of the CDR3: TGTGCCAGTAGTAACCAGGGGGCGCGAACTGAAGCTTTCTTT.

The chain carries TRBV4-2 and TRBJ2-7; tentative D call: TRBD1 (6 bases). Trimming removed 4 bases at V and 3 bases at J, with 10 bases between. Germline V gene data show CDR1 as LGHNA and CDR2 as YNFKEQ. The CDR3 is made up of 13 amino acids. The CDR3 loop reads CASSRDTNYEQYF. The CDR3 DNA follows: TGTGCCAGCAGCCGGGACACTAACTACGAGCAGTACTTC.

The chain carries TRBV30 and TRBJ2-7; 9 nucleotides agree with TRBD2. The germline V gene has CDR1 GTSNPN and CDR2 SVGIG (reference sequence). This CDR3 region has 17 residues. J was trimmed by 4 bases and V by 3 bases; bases with no gene match: 16. In DNA, the CDR3 is TGTGCCTGGAGGGGTACCGGGAGCGGGGGGCCTCTTTACGAGCAGTACTTC. It yields the protein CAWRGTGSGGPLYEQYF.

As concerns this clone: An end of the junction does not agree with germline; a read error may underlie this. CDR3 in amino acids: CVSSLYPRGAVSYEQYF. Written as DNA, the CDR3 is TGTGTCAGCAGTTTATACCCTCGGGGAGCTGTTTCCTACGAGCAGTACTTC. This chain joins TRBV28 and TRBJ2-7; weak D call: TRBD2 (5 bases). The CDR3 runs to 17 residues. CDR1 is MDHEN and CDR2 is SYDVKM in the germline V gene.

The chain carries TRBV5-6 and TRBJ2-7; no clear D gene. Trimming stripped 1 base from V and 0 bases from J, with 14 bases between. Germline V gives CDR1 SGHDT, CDR2 YYEEEE. The CDR3 runs to 16 residues. CDR3 sequence: CASSLFGSQSSYEQYF. The DNA for the CDR3 is TGTGCCAGCAGCTTGTTCGGGTCGCAGAGCTCCTACGAGCAGTACTTC.